One and the same sample provided the 20 T cell receptor beta chains below, sequenced in a study of cytotoxic CD8 clonotypes in ibrutinib-treated CLL. Profiling relied on immunoSEQ multiplex PCR, and the TCRdb table lists in-frame clones only, not all of them. The sample has 60,000 to 75,000 clones; about nine tenths are singletons. The material sequenced was PBMCs, taken after 12 months of ibrutinib treatment. Receptors originate from a human donor with chronic lymphocytic leukemia.

The V call is TRBV6-5, the J call TRBJ2-1; 10 nucleotides line up with TRBD2. The V gene's germline CDR1 is MNHEY and CDR2 SVGAGI. This CDR3 contains 15 residues. The trim removed 5 bases at V and 6 bases at J, leaving 7 bases unmatched. For the CDR3, the DNA is TGTGCCAGCAGTCCGGGACTAGCGTTCGGCAATGAGCAGTTCTTC. It encodes CASSPGLAFGNEQFF.

The gene calls are TRBV5-6 and TRBJ2-1; TRBD2 agrees at 7 bases. In germline, CDR1 is SGHDT, CDR2 YYEEEE. V lost 0 bases and J lost 6; bases outside the gene matches: 6. The CDR3 consists of 15 residues. The CDR3 reads CASSLEWEGSNEQFF. The CDR3 DNA reads as TGTGCCAGCAGCTTGGAGTGGGAGGGCAGCAATGAGCAGTTCTTC.

The chain recombines TRBV15 with TRBJ2-1; tentatively, D is TRBD2 (6 bases). The length of the CDR3 is 15 residues. Between the trimmed V and J ends, which lost 4 bases and 2 bases, there was a span of 12 bases. Germline V gene sequence: CDR1 LNHNV, CDR2 YYDKDF (reference sequence). The CDR3 loop reads CATSKGSGAYNEQFF. As DNA, the CDR3 is TGTGCCACCAGCAAAGGTTCGGGGGCCTACAATGAGCAGTTCTTC. The whole variable domain, remainder taken from reference TRBV15 and TRBJ2-1, is DAMVIQNPRYQVTQFGKPVTLSCSQTLNHNVMYWYQQKSSQAPKLLFHYYDKDFNNEADTPDNFQSRRPNTSFCFLDIRSPGLGDTAMYLCATSKGSGAYNEQFFGPGTRLTVL.

The chain combines TRBV18 with TRBJ1-1; D is possibly TRBD1 (5 bases). The length of the CDR3 is 14 residues. Per the germline V gene, CDR1 is KGHSH and CDR2 is LQKENI. The V and J ends lost 4 bases and 3 bases respectively, with 12 bases between them. CDR3 nucleotide sequence: TGTGCCAGCTCACAGGGGCTCGCGGACACTGAAGCTTTCTTT. This gives the protein CASSQGLADTEAFF.

This chain connects TRBV7-8 to TRBJ1-5; 7 nucleotides align to TRBD1. This CDR3 is built from 16 residues. V was clipped by 4 bases and J by 0 bases; unmatched bases: 6. CDR1 is SGHVS, CDR2 FQNEAQ, per germline. The CDR3 DNA reads TGTGCCAGCAGCTCCACAGGGGTTAATAGCAATCAGCCCCAGCATTTT. Residues: CASSSTGVNSNQPQHF.

This clone was counted once. This chain's CDR3 is CASNNLLTLETIYF. The CDR3 coding sequence is TGTGCCAGCAACAACCTGTTAACTCTGGAAACCATATATTTT. The chain carries TRBV6-4 and TRBJ1-3; no definite D call. Trimming cost V 7 bases and J 10 bases, with 20 bases left between them. This CDR3 is built from 14 residues. Germline assignment: CDR1 MRHNA and CDR2 SNTAGT.

This chain connects TRBV5-1 to TRBJ2-3, with D unresolved. The CDR3 has 14 amino acids. Germline CDR1 SGHRS, CDR2 YFSETQ. Trimming shortened V by 0 bases and J by 3 bases, and 8 bases separated the two germline ends. In DNA form, the CDR3 reads TGCGCCAGCAGCTTGGTATCCGGGACAGATACGCAGTATTTT. It is translated as CASSLVSGTDTQYF. The full variable domain, rest sourced from reference TRBV5-1 and TRBJ2-3, is KAGVTQTPRYLIKTRGQQVTLSCSPISGHRSVSWYQQTPGQGLQFLFEYFSETQRNKGNFPGRFSGRQFSNSRSEMNVSTLELGDSALYLCASSLVSGTDTQYFGPGTRLTVL.

DNA for the CDR3: TGTGCCAGCAGACCCGGGACTAGCGGGATTACAGATACGCAGTATTTT. Amino acid sequence: CASRPGTSGITDTQYF. The chain recombines TRBV5-4 with TRBJ2-3; 13 bases match TRBD2. Germline CDR1 SGHNT, CDR2 YYREEE (reference sequence). V gave up 5 bases and J gave up 3 bases; unmatched junction bases: 6. The CDR3 totals 16 residues.

The chain recombines TRBV5-5 with TRBJ2-7, with 8 bases fitting TRBD1. Trimming removed 1 base from V and 4 bases from J; junction bases left unmatched: 7. The length of the CDR3 is 15 residues. The V gene's germline CDR1 is SGHKS and CDR2 YYEKEE (reference sequence). The CDR3 protein is CASSLIGQGMYEQYF. The CDR3 bases are TGTGCCAGCAGCTTGATAGGACAGGGTATGTACGAGCAGTACTTC.

This rearrangement joins TRBV19 to TRBJ2-7, with D perhaps TRBD1 (5 bases). Germline CDR1 reads LNHDA; CDR2 reads SQIVND (reference sequence). The CDR3 spans 13 residues. V gave up 7 bases and J gave up 2 bases, with 12 bases separating them. Here the CDR3 reads CASKGREPYEQYF. CDR3 in DNA: TGTGCCAGTAAGGGCAGGGAACCCTACGAGCAGTACTTC.

V and J are TRBV28 and TRBJ2-7; 11 nucleotides match TRBD2. The CDR3 contains 16 residues. Germline assignment: CDR1 MDHEN and CDR2 SYDVKM. V was clipped by 5 bases and J by 1 base; unmatched bases: 7. The CDR3 reads CASSLGTSGLSYEQYF. CDR3 in DNA: TGTGCCAGCAGTCTCGGGACTAGCGGACTTTCCTACGAGCAGTACTTC. Drawing the rest from reference TRBV28 and TRBJ2-7, the complete variable domain is DVKVTQSSRYLVKRTGEKVFLECVQDMDHENMFWYRQDPGLGLRLIYFSYDVKMKEKGDIPEGYSVSREKKERFSLILESASTNQTSMYLCASSLGTSGLSYEQYFGPGTRLTVT.

The chain recombines TRBV7-9 with TRBJ2-1; 7 nucleotides line up with TRBD1. CDR1 is SEHNR and CDR2 is FQNEAQ in the germline V gene (reference sequence). CDR3 length equals 14 residues. With 4 bases clipped from V and 5 bases from J, the junction kept 5 bases outside the gene matches. The CDR3 nucleotides are TGTGCCAGCAGCTCGCGGACAGGTAACAATGAGCAGTTCTTC. The encoded protein is CASSSRTGNNEQFF.

The chain joins TRBV15 to TRBJ1-1; the D is unclear. Germline CDR1 reads LNHNV; CDR2 reads YYDKDF (reference sequence). This CDR3 is 13 amino acids long. V was shortened by 3 bases and J by 4 bases, with 9 bases between the two germline ends. CDR3 sequence: CATSSTGLTEAFF. The CDR3, as DNA: TGTGCCACCAGCAGCACCGGGCTCACTGAAGCTTTCTTT.

The rearrangement joins TRBV10-3 to TRBJ1-5; no reliable D call. The CDR3 has 14 residues. With 10 bases removed from V and 0 bases from J, the gap between germline ends came to 13 bases. The V gene's germline CDR1 is ENHRY and CDR2 SYGVKD. The CDR3 DNA is TGTGCCACCTCTCGTGCCTCTAGCAATCAGCCCCAGCATTTT. Amino acid sequence: CATSRASSNQPQHF.

This clone has only one observation. The gene calls are TRBV12-2 and TRBJ2-1; the table's TRBD2 call for D was not verified on the DNA. TRBV12-2 is given as a pseudogene. The CDR3 contains 15 residues. The CDR3 DNA follows: TGTGCAAGTCGCTTAGCAAGCGGGGGCTACAATGAGCAGTTCTTC. Residues: CASRLASGGYNEQFF.

This clone is a singleton in its sample. The genes are TRBV5-1 and TRBJ2-1, with 9 bases fitting TRBD1. V was clipped by 2 bases and J by 7 bases; unmatched bases: 7. Germline CDR1 reads SGHRS; CDR2 reads YFSETQ. The CDR3 totals 15 residues. CDR3 DNA sequence: TGCGCCAGCAGCTTTTCCGGGACAGGGAGTAATGAGCAGTTCTTC. As protein: CASSFSGTGSNEQFF.

This clone appeared a few times. V and J are TRBV7-9 and TRBJ1-1; possible D gene TRBD1, 5 bases. V was cut by 3 bases and J by 3 bases, with 11 bases left in between. This CDR3 region has 14 residues. The germline gives CDR1 SEHNR, CDR2 FQNEAQ (reference sequence). The CDR3 loop reads CASSFRGGDTEAFF. The CDR3 DNA reads TGTGCCAGCAGCTTTCGGGGCGGGGACACTGAAGCTTTCTTT.

The rearrangement uses TRBV12-5 and TRBJ2-1, with 11 bases that match TRBD2. This CDR3 has 15 amino acids. The J segment lost 6 bases and the V segment lost 6 bases, leaving 7 bases of the junction unmatched. Germline CDR1 is LGHNT and CDR2 is FRNRAP. CDR3 nucleotide sequence: TGTGCTAGTGGGAACTTAGCGGGAGGGCCCAATGAGCAGTTCTTC. This gives the protein CASGNLAGGPNEQFF.

The chain has TRBV5-1 and TRBJ2-1; TRBD1 matches 11 bases. Per the germline V gene, CDR1 is SGHRS and CDR2 is YFSETQ. This CDR3 spans 15 amino acids. The V gene end was trimmed by 4 bases and the J gene end by 2 bases; junction bases not matched to a gene: 2. In nucleotides, the CDR3 is TGCGCCAGCAGCCCGGGACAGGGGGCCTACAATGAGCAGTTCTTC. Translated: CASSPGQGAYNEQFF.

This chain links TRBV18 with TRBJ2-2, with TRBD2 matching 7 bases. This CDR3 contains 13 residues. V lost 9 bases, J lost 6 bases, and 7 bases stayed unmatched. Germline V lookup: CDR1 KGHSH, CDR2 LQKENI. The CDR3: CASAERDSGELFF. In DNA, the CDR3 is TGTGCCAGTGCAGAGCGGGACTCCGGGGAGCTGTTTTTT.